This TCR beta chain was sequenced for a study of identical twins. TCRdb analysed the 5' RACE reads with MiXCR anew, one entry per CDR3 protein. The table lists 200,000 to 300,000 distinct CDR3 sequences, roughly a tenth of them singletons. This clonotype was observed at least ten times. The antigen remains undetermined. Healthy Caucasian individuals made up all the donors. Study observations and caveats: It was possible that invariant MAIT and iNKT cells partly confounded the zero-insertion analyses. Beta out-of-frame sequences showed weaker excess twin sharing. Models underestimated out-of-frame TCR alpha sharing in monozygotic twins.

The CDR3 is 15 residues long. The V gene's germline CDR1 is LGHNA and CDR2 YSLEER. Trimming stripped 5 bases from V and 7 bases from J, with 18 bases between. V and J are TRBV4-3 and TRBJ1-5; D call uncertain. Sequenced material: memory T cells sorted from blood. The clonotype comes from a man aged 50 to 59 in good health. This CDR3 is CASSVGVRGGQPQHF. In DNA, the CDR3 is TGCGCCAGCAGCGTCGGAGTGCGGGGTGGGCAGCCCCAGCATTTT.